The 28 T cell receptor beta chains reported below all come from one sample, sequenced in a study of response to subunit inactivated influenza vaccine. TCRdb called the RT-PCR reads again in MiXCR, with one record for every CDR3 protein. In the table there are a few hundred thousand distinct CDR3 sequences, about 14% of which are singletons. The sample here was PBMCs from blood, taken about 11 days after vaccination. All receptors derive from a middle-aged man who received an inactivated influenza vaccine.

The chain combines TRBV5-6 with TRBJ2-1, with 8 bases matching TRBD1. The CDR3 runs to 16 residues. CDR1 is SGHDT and CDR2 is YYEEEE in the germline V gene. V shed 4 bases, J shed 5 bases, and the junction held 11 bases outside the gene matches. In nucleotides, the CDR3 is TGTGCCAGCAGCACCACCGGGACAGGAAGAGACAATGAGCAGTTCTTC. Translation gives CASSTTGTGRDNEQFF.

This clonotype was found a few times. The V gene is TRBV15, the J gene TRBJ2-2; no reliable D call. Germline values: CDR1 LNHNV, CDR2 YYDKDF (reference sequence). Trimming left V 4 bases short and J 0 bases short, with 21 bases between. The CDR3 is 19 amino acids. In DNA, the CDR3 is TGTGCCACCAGCACCACTCGCCTAAGACACACTGCGAACACCGGGGAGCTGTTTTTT. Translated, it gives CATSTTRLRHTANTGELFF.

The sample holds a few counts of this clonotype. This sequence joins TRBV3-1 and TRBJ2-5; weak D call: TRBD2 (6 bases). Trimming pared 3 bases from V and 5 bases from J, leaving 19 bases between. Looked up from germline, CDR1 is LGHDT and CDR2 is YNNKEL (reference sequence). The CDR3 extends over 16 amino acids. The CDR3: CASSHIALAWMETQYF. CDR3 in DNA: TGTGCCAGCAGCCATATCGCCCTAGCGTGGATGGAGACCCAGTACTTC.

The chain uses TRBV11-1 and TRBJ1-1; no clear D gene. The CDR3 has 17 amino acids. V gave up 4 bases and J gave up 0 bases, with 18 bases separating them. Germline V gives CDR1 SGHAT, CDR2 FQDESV (reference sequence). This CDR3 is CASSSPDSWRMNTEAFF. The CDR3 DNA follows: TGTGCCAGCAGCTCCCCGGACTCCTGGAGAATGAACACTGAAGCTTTCTTT.

This chain joins TRBV12-3 or TRBV12-4 and TRBJ2-6; D possibly corresponds to TRBD1 (5 bases). Deletions cut 5 bases from V and 0 bases from J, with 8 bases between. The CDR3 has 15 residues. The CDR3 bases are TGTGCCAGCAGTCGACAGAACTCTGGGGCCAACGTCCTGACTTTC. It translates to CASSRQNSGANVLTF.

Comment on this clonotype: Possible read error: a much larger clone is one base away. The chain is built from TRBV9 and TRBJ2-7; 7 positions match TRBD2. V gave up 3 bases and J gave up 3 bases; unmatched junction bases: 9. The germline gives CDR1 SGDLS, CDR2 YYNGEE. The CDR3 consists of 15 residues. CDR3 DNA: TGTGCCAGCAGCGCCGGGACTATCGCTAACTACGAGCAGTACTTC. The encoded protein is CASSAGTIANYEQYF.

This clonotype appeared a few times. The CDR3 reads CSARDRGGSEQYF. The DNA of the CDR3 is TGCAGTGCTAGGGACAGGGGAGGATCCGAGCAGTACTTC. The V gene is TRBV20-1, the J gene TRBJ2-7, with 9 positions matching TRBD1. Germline loops: CDR1 DFQATT, CDR2 SNEGSKA (reference sequence). The CDR3 has 13 residues. With 3 bases clipped from V and 6 bases from J, the junction kept 6 bases outside the gene matches.

This clonotype was counted many times. The chain links TRBV7-9 to TRBJ2-5; D is tentatively TRBD1 or TRBD2 (6 bases each). CDR3 length: 14 residues. Trimming took off 1 base at V and 5 bases at J, with 11 bases between the two ends. In germline, CDR1 is SEHNR, CDR2 FQNEAQ (reference sequence). Here the CDR3 DNA reads TGTGCCAGCAGCTTAGTCGGGGGCTCGGAGACCCAGTACTTC. This encodes CASSLVGGSETQYF.

In its sample, this clonotype was seen a few times. This chain connects TRBV12-3 or TRBV12-4 to TRBJ2-2; TRBD1 matches at 11 bases. J was trimmed by 6 bases and V by 1 base; bases with no gene match: 1. The CDR3 runs 15 residues. The CDR3 sequence: CASSLVGQGAGELFF. CDR3 sequence (DNA): TGTGCCAGCAGTTTAGTGGGACAGGGGGCCGGGGAGCTGTTTTTT.

The chain recombines TRBV29-1 with TRBJ1-1; 9 nucleotides match TRBD1. Trimming at V came to 3 bases and at J to 3 bases, leaving 8 bases not matched to a gene. The germline V gene has CDR1 SQVTM and CDR2 ANQGSEA. This CDR3 is built from 15 residues. The CDR3 bases are TGCAGCGTTGAGCTTACAGGGGGCTTTCACACTGAAGCTTTCTTT. It yields the protein CSVELTGGFHTEAFF.

This clonotype was picked up a small number of times. The chain uses TRBV4-3 and TRBJ2-7; 8 bases match TRBD2. Germline loops: CDR1 LGHNA, CDR2 YSLEER. The CDR3 sequence is 16 residues long. J gave up 3 bases and V 4 bases, and 11 bases lay outside the gene matches. In DNA form, the CDR3 reads TGCGCCAGCAGCCCCTATAAGGGGCGGGAGGTCTACGAGCAGTACTTC. Encoded protein: CASSPYKGREVYEQYF.

As concerns this clonotype: One end of the junction is discordant with germline, which a read error may explain. The V call is TRBV7-9, the J call TRBJ2-2; no clear D gene. The CDR3 is 15 residues long. CDR1 and CDR2 (germline): SEHNR, FQNEAQ (reference sequence). The CDR3 coding sequence is TGTGCCAGCAGCTTAGGAGCTCAGCAAACCGAGGAGCTGTTTTTT. Amino acid sequence: CASSLGAQQTEELFF.

This chain joins TRBV7-3 and TRBJ2-3, with TRBD1 matching over 8 bases. The CDR3 is 17 residues long. CDR1 SGHTA and CDR2 FQGTGA come from the germline V gene. Losses at the gene ends were 4 bases for V and 5 bases for J; bases not matched to a gene: 14. CDR3 nucleotides: TGTGCCAGCAGCTCCAGACAGGGGCCCGCCGGGGTAGATACGCAGTATTTT. Translating gives CASSSRQGPAGVDTQYF.

CDR3 sequence: CASSSRPTGQMNTEAFF. The CDR3 DNA follows: TGTGCCAGCAGCTCGAGGCCGACAGGGCAAATGAACACTGAAGCTTTCTTT. The chain has TRBV11-2 and TRBJ1-1; 7 nucleotides agree with TRBD1. The V gene's germline CDR1 is SGHAT and CDR2 FQNNGV. V shed 4 bases and J 0 bases; nucleotides not matched to a gene: 11. This CDR3 spans 17 amino acids.

This clonotype was counted between two and nine times. The chain uses TRBV12-2 and TRBJ1-1. TRBV12-2 is given as a pseudogene. The CDR3 loop spans 15 amino acids. The CDR3 bases are TGTGCAAGTCGCTTCAAAGCGGTGCGGAACACTGAAGCTTTCTTT. It specifies CASRFKAVRNTEAFF.

The chain joins TRBV12-3 or TRBV12-4 to TRBJ2-7; D assignment may be TRBD1 or TRBD2 (6 bases each). Trimming took 5 bases from V and 9 from J, leaving 23 bases between them. The CDR3 extends over 15 amino acids. The CDR3 bases are TGTGCCAGCAGTAAACAAGGGGGACTTAACCTTTTGCAGTACTTC. Translated: CASSKQGGLNLLQYF.

V is TRBV5-1 and J is TRBJ2-7; possibly TRBD1 or TRBD2 for D (7 bases each). The CDR3 loop spans 15 amino acids. Germline values: CDR1 SGHRS, CDR2 YFSETQ. Trimming stripped 4 bases from V and 2 bases from J, with 16 bases between. CDR3 nucleotide sequence: TGCGCCAGCAGCCCCTCGACAGGGAGGGCCTACGAGCAGTACTTC. Translation: CASSPSTGRAYEQYF.

The sample holds many counts of this clonotype. The V call is TRBV10-3, the J call TRBJ1-2; D is ambiguous. The V end lost 10 bases, the J end lost 4 bases, and 13 bases lay between the germline ends. From germline, CDR1 is ENHRY and CDR2 SYGVKD. The length of the CDR3 is 12 residues. The CDR3 nucleotides are TGTGCCACAAGCCAACCGGGCTATGGCTACACCTTC. Its protein is CATSQPGYGYTF.

Only a few counts were recorded for this clonotype. This chain connects TRBV20-1 to TRBJ2-7; tentatively, D is TRBD2 (5 bases). Looked up from germline, CDR1 is DFQATT and CDR2 is SNEGSKA (reference sequence). V was pared by 3 bases and J by 0 bases, with 9 bases between. There are 13 residues in the CDR3. CDR3 sequence (DNA): TGCAGTGCTAGTTCTGGGAGCTCCTACGAGCAGTACTTC. Its protein product is CSASSGSSYEQYF.

This clonotype showed up just a few times. The chain employs TRBV19 and TRBJ2-3; 8 bases line up with TRBD1. Trimming removed 5 bases from V and 2 bases from J; junction bases left unmatched: 9. The CDR3 runs to 16 residues. Per the germline V gene, CDR1 is LNHDA and CDR2 is SQIVND (reference sequence). Written as DNA, the CDR3 is TGTGCCAGTAGTTCGTCTGACAGGGGATTCACAGATACGCAGTATTTT. Its protein is CASSSSDRGFTDTQYF.

The chain couples TRBV28 to TRBJ2-5; 9 positions match TRBD1. The V gene end was trimmed by 6 bases and the J gene end by 5 bases; junction bases not matched to a gene: 4. Looked up from germline, CDR1 is MDHEN and CDR2 is SYDVKM. This CDR3 has 13 residues. The chain's CDR3 is CASSTGGWETQYF. CDR3 in DNA: TGTGCCAGCAGCACAGGGGGCTGGGAGACCCAGTACTTC. The full variable domain, completed using reference TRBV28 and TRBJ2-5, is DVKVTQSSRYLVKRTGEKVFLECVQDMDHENMFWYRQDPGLGLRLIYFSYDVKMKEKGDIPEGYSVSREKKERFSLILESASTNQTSMYLCASSTGGWETQYFGPGTRLLVL.

The chain links TRBV30 to TRBJ2-5; D gene unclear. Trimming removed 0 bases from V and 5 bases from J, with 16 bases in between. This CDR3 region has 15 residues. Germline assignment: CDR1 GTSNPN and CDR2 SVGIG (reference sequence). CDR3 coding DNA: TGTGCCTGGAGTGTAACCCAGCTAACCGGGGAGACCCAGTACTTC. As protein: CAWSVTQLTGETQYF.

The chain is built from TRBV10-3 and TRBJ2-7; D ambiguous. Trimming pared 4 bases from V and 3 bases from J, leaving 10 bases between. The V gene's germline CDR1 is ENHRY and CDR2 SYGVKD. CDR3 length: 13 residues. CDR3 loop: CAISAHKGYEQYF. The CDR3 DNA is TGTGCCATCAGTGCACATAAGGGCTACGAGCAGTACTTC.

The V gene is TRBV20-1, the J gene TRBJ2-7, with TRBD1 identical over 12 bases. The CDR3 has 15 residues. The ends lost 5 bases at V and 2 bases at J; junction bases unmatched: 7. The germline CDR1 and CDR2 sequences are DFQATT and SNEGSKA (reference sequence). The CDR3 loop reads CSAGGDRGPPYEQYF. The CDR3 DNA reads TGCAGTGCTGGAGGGGACAGGGGGCCCCCCTACGAGCAGTACTTC.

In nucleotides, the CDR3 is TGTGCCAGCAGTGAAGAAGGGACAGTCTATGGCTACACCTTC. The encoded protein is CASSEEGTVYGYTF. J is TRBJ1-2 and V is TRBV6-1, with 7 bases identical to TRBD1. Unmatched junction bases numbered 3, after V lost 1 base and J lost 4 bases. Per germline, CDR1 MNHNS and CDR2 SASEGT. CDR3 length: 14 amino acids.

The V gene is TRBV5-1, the J gene TRBJ2-1, with 10 bases identical to TRBD2. The CDR3 loop spans 17 amino acids. Germline loops: CDR1 SGHRS, CDR2 YFSETQ. After removal of 3 bases from V and 1 base from J, the junction contained 7 bases not matched to a gene. CDR3 protein: CASSSEGSGGSYNEQFF. The CDR3 bases are TGCGCCAGCAGCTCGGAGGGTAGCGGGGGGTCCTACAATGAGCAGTTCTTC.

The sample holds many counts of this clonotype. This rearrangement joins TRBV5-1 to TRBJ2-1; 7 positions match TRBD1. The CDR3 sequence is 17 residues long. The ends lost 4 bases at V and 2 bases at J; junction bases unmatched: 12. Germline CDR1 is SGHRS and CDR2 is YFSETQ. The CDR3 loop is CASSGTQGISPYNEQFF. The CDR3 nucleotides read TGCGCCAGCAGCGGGACACAGGGGATATCGCCCTACAATGAGCAGTTCTTC.

This clonotype was seen repeatedly, ten times or more. This chain connects TRBV4-1 to TRBJ1-5; D remains unclear. Trimming pared 0 bases from V and 0 bases from J, leaving 15 bases between. CDR1 and CDR2 (germline): MGHRA, YSYEKL. The CDR3 covers 18 residues. CDR3: CASSQESPQGNSNQPQHF. The CDR3 DNA reads TGCGCCAGCAGCCAAGAGTCACCCCAAGGGAATAGCAATCAGCCCCAGCATTTT.